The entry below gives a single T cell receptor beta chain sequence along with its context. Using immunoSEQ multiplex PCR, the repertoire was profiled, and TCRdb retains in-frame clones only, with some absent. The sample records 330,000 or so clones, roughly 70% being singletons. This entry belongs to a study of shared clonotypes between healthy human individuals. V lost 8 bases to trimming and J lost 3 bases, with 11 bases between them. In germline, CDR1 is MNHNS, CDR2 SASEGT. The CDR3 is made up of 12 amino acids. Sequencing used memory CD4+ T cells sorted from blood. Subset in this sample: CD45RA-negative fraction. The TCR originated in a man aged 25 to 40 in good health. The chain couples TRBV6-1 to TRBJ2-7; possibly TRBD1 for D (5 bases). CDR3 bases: TGTGCCAGCGGGGCTAGATTCTACGAGCAGTACTTC. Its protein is CASGARFYEQYF.